Below, one T cell receptor beta chain is given with its context. V lost 6 bases to trimming and J lost 1 base, with 16 bases between them. The CDR3 extends over 15 amino acids. Germline lookup yields CDR1 SNHLY and CDR2 FYNNEI. The data are from a study of CD8 T cells in Susac syndrome. Roughly 0.45 to 1 ug RNA was reverse transcribed with random hexamers. Amplification of TCR beta CDR3 was carried out by immunoSEQ multiplex PCR, which covered 54 Vbeta and 13 Jbeta segments. TCRdb recomputed calls from the immunoSEQ multiplex PCR reads with MiXCR, one row per CDR3 protein. The table includes roughly 180,000 distinct CDR3 sequences, roughly 94% detected once.

This TCR derives from a human donor with Susac syndrome. The chain uses TRBV2 and TRBJ2-7; D ambiguous. Sequences were obtained from CD4+ T cells from PBMCs. CDR3 nucleotide sequence: TGTGCCAGCAGGCATCGGTATGACGGTTCCTACGAGCAGTACTTC. Amino acid sequence: CASRHRYDGSYEQYF.